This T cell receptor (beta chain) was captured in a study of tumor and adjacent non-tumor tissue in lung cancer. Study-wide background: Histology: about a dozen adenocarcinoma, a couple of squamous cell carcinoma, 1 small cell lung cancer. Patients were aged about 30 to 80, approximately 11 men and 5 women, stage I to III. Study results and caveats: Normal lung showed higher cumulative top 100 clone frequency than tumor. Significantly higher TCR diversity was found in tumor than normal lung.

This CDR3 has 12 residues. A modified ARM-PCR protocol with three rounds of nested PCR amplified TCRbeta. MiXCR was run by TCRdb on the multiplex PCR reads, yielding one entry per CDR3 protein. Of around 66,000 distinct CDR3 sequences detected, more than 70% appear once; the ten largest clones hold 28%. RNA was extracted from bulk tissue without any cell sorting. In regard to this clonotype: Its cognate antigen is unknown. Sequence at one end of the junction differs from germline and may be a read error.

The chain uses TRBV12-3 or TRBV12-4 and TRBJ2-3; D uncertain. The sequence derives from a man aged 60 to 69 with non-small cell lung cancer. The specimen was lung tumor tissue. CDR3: CASSASQDTQCF. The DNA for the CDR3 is TGTGCCAGCAGTGCCTCTCAAGATACGCAATGTTTT.